This entry features one T cell receptor beta chain sequence. This sample was taken from a study of blood T cells in healthy people across ages. Overall study: Per two T cells, template switching captured roughly one barcoded beta molecule.

The second PCR ran roughly 6 to 11 cycles with a sample-barcoded 5' primer and J-beta primers. Using its own MiXCR run on the 5' RACE reads, TCRdb lists one record per CDR3 protein. The data contain nearly 800,000 distinct CDR3 sequences, around 50% of them singletons. There are 15 residues in the CDR3. J gave up 8 bases and V 6 bases, and 6 bases lay outside the gene matches. The clonotype comes from a man aged 40-49 years in good health. The sample comprised blood. The genes are TRBV12-3 or TRBV12-4 and TRBJ2-1, with TRBD2 matching over 14 bases. CDR3: CASRYGTSGSDEQFF. The CDR3 nucleotides read TGTGCCAGCAGATACGGGACTAGCGGGAGCGATGAGCAGTTCTTC.